A selection of T cell receptor beta chains follows, all from one sample in a study of control samples from healthy donors and cancer patients. Repertoires were generated with immunoSEQ multiplex PCR, while TCRdb's copy carries only in-frame clones and drops some. The table has about 120,000 clones, over 75% seen once. Sample: PBMCs. The receptors derive from a woman aged 45-59 years with colorectal cancer. Both conserved end residues are part of each CDR3. Fields, in order: V gene, CDR3 length, J gene, clone size, D gene, CDR3 DNA, CDR3 protein. A D gene is named only where the DNA matches it firmly. A row's size may be missing; if present it is once, few, many or a size class.

TRBV9	15	TRBJ2-7	once	-	TGTGCCAGCAGCGTAGGATTCTGGGAGGGGGGCGAGCAGTACTTC	CASSVGFWEGGEQYF
TRBV5-1	11	TRBJ2-3	-	-	TGCGCCAGCAAGGGTGGGAATACGCAGTATTTT	CASKGGNTQYF
TRBV2	11	TRBJ2-7	-	-	TGTGCCAGCAGTCCAGGCCTCGAGCAGTACTTC	CASSPGLEQYF
TRBV5-1	17	TRBJ1-3	-	TRBD1	TGCGCCAGCAGTCCTTCCGGGACAGGAAACTCTGGAAACACCATATATTTT	CASSPSGTGNSGNTIYF
TRBV28	12	TRBJ1-2	-	-	TGTGCCAGCAGTAGTTTGAGGTATGGCTACACCTTC	CASSSLRYGYTF
TRBV6-5	11	TRBJ1-1	-	-	TGTGCCAGCACCGACAACACTGAAGCTTTCTTT	CASTDNTEAFF
TRBV2	15	TRBJ2-1	-	TRBD2	TGTGCCAGCAGGCCGACTAGCCGATTGGATAATGAGCAGTTCTTC	CASRPTSRLDNEQFF
TRBV5-1	13	TRBJ2-2	-	-	TGCGCCAGCAGCCCCCCCCGGGCCGGGGAGCTGTTTTTT	CASSPPRAGELFF
TRBV18	15	TRBJ1-6	-	-	TGTGCCAGCTCACCCACCGACAGAGGGAGTTCACCCCTCCACTTT	CASSPTDRGSSPLHF
TRBV18	15	TRBJ1-5	-	-	TGTGCCAGCTCACCATACAGGGAAAGCAATCAGCCCCAGCATTTT	CASSPYRESNQPQHF
TRBV20-1	11	TRBJ2-3	-	-	TGCAGTGCTACCGGGACCTCAACGCAGTATTTT	CSATGTSTQYF
TRBV9	13	TRBJ1-1	-	-	TGTGCCAGCAGCATACATGAGAACACTGAAGCTTTCTTT	CASSIHENTEAFF
TRBV12-5	15	TRBJ2-2	-	-	TGTGCTAGTGGCACGGGACAACAGAACACCGGGGAGCTGTTTTTT	CASGTGQQNTGELFF
TRBV4-1	16	TRBJ2-1	once	-	TGCGCCAGCATGCCAAGTATTCTGGGGACCACCAATGAGCAGTTCTTC	CASMPSILGTTNEQFF
TRBV7-2	12	TRBJ2-5	-	-	TGTGCCAGCAGCCTCCACTCCCGTGGCCAGTACTTC	CASSLHSRGQYF
TRBV7-2	14	TRBJ2-7	-	TRBD1	TGTGCCAGCAGCAACACCAGGGGGTTGCGGGAGCAGTACTTC	CASSNTRGLREQYF
TRBV25-1	15	TRBJ2-2	once	-	TGTGCCAGCAGTGAATTTGGGCAGGGGACCGGGGAGCTGTTTTTT	CASSEFGQGTGELFF
TRBV18	14	TRBJ2-3	-	-	TGTGCCAGCTCACCACCATCCGGTACAGATACGCAGTATTTT	CASSPPSGTDTQYF
TRBV10-1	13	TRBJ1-6	once	TRBD1	TGCGCCAGCGGAAGGACAGGGAATTCACCCCTCCACTTT	CASGRTGNSPLHF
TRBV30	15	TRBJ2-1	-	-	TGTGCCTGGAGTCGTGGGGGGGGGCTTATTAATGAGCAGTTCTTC	CAWSRGGGLINEQFF
TRBV24-1	14	TRBJ2-5	-	-	TGTGCCACCAGTGAGTCCGGTAACCAAGAGACCCAGTACTTC	CATSESGNQETQYF
TRBV9	15	TRBJ1-2	-	TRBD1	TGTGCCAGCAGCGAGAGACAGGGCGCTAACTATGGCTACACCTTC	CASSERQGANYGYTF
TRBV3-1/TRBV3-2	12	TRBJ1-3	-	-	TGTGCCAGCAAAGGAACCGGAAACACCATATATTTT	CASKGTGNTIYF
TRBV5-1	19	TRBJ2-3	-	TRBD2	TGCGCCAGCAGCGACCCCGGGCTAGCGGGAGGGCCATTGGCAGATACGCAGTATTTT	CASSDPGLAGGPLADTQYF
TRBV14	17	TRBJ2-5	-	-	TGTGCCAGCAGCCAAGCGACTGCTGCCGGACCGGGGGAGACCCAGTACTTC	CASSQATAAGPGETQYF
TRBV3-1/TRBV3-2	15	TRBJ2-7	-	TRBD2	TGTGCCAGCAGCCAACTAGCGGGAGAAGGTTACGAGCAGTACTTC	CASSQLAGEGYEQYF
TRBV1	14	TRBJ2-7	-	-	TGCACCAGCAGCCAAGTCAGCCTCTCCTACGAGCAGTACTTC	CTSSQVSLSYEQYF
TRBV2	14	TRBJ1-1	-	-	TGTGCCAGCAGTGGATCTCAGAGGCTCACTGAAGCTTTCTTT	CASSGSQRLTEAFF
TRBV19	17	TRBJ2-1	few	-	TGTGCCAGTAGTATCATGGGGGGTAGACTTTCTAGCGATGAGCAGTTCTTC	CASSIMGGRLSSDEQFF